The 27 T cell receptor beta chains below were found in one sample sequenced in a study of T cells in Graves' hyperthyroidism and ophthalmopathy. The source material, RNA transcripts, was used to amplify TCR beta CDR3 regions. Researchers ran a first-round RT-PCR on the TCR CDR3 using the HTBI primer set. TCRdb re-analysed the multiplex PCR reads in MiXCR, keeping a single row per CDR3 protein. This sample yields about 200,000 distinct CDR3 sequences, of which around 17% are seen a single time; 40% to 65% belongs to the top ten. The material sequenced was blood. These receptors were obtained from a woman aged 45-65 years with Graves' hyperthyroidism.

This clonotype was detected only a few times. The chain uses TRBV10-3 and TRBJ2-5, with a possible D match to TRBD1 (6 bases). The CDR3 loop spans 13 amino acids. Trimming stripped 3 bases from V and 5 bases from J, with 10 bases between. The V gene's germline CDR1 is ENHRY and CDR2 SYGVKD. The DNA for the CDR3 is TGTGCCATCAGTGACAGGGGTTGGGAGACCCAGTACTTC. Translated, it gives CAISDRGWETQYF.

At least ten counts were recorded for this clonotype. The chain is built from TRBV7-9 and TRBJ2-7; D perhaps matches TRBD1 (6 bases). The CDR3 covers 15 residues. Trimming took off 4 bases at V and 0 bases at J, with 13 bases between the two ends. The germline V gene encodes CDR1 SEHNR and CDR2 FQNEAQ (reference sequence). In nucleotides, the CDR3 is TGTGCCAGCAGCTCCGCAGACAGGAGCTCCTACGAGCAGTACTTC. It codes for CASSSADRSSYEQYF. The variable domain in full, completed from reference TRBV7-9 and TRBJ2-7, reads DTGVSQNPRHKITKRGQNVTFRCDPISEHNRLYWYRQTLGQGPEFLTYFQNEAQLEKSRLLSDRFSAERPKGSFSTLEIQRTEQGDSAMYLCASSSADRSSYEQYFGPGTRLTVT.

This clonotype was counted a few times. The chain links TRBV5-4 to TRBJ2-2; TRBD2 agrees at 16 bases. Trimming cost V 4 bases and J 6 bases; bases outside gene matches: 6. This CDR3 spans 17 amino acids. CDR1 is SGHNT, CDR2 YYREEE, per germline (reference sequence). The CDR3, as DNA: TGTGCCAGCAGCCCGGGACTAGCGGGAGGGTTTTCCGGGGAGCTGTTTTTT. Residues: CASSPGLAGGFSGELFF.

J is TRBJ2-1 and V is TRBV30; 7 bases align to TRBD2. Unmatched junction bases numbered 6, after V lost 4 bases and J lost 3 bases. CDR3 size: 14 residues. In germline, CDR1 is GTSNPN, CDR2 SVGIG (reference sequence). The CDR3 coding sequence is TGTGCCTGGACGGGCGGGAGTGGCTACAATGAGCAGTTCTTC. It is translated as CAWTGGSGYNEQFF.

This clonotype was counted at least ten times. CDR3 DNA: TGTGCCAGCAGTTACCCACCACGAAAGCCCTACGAGCAGTACTTC. Translation: CASSYPPRKPYEQYF. V and J are TRBV6-6 and TRBJ2-7; D ambiguous. The V gene lost 2 bases and the J gene lost 2 bases, with 13 bases spanning the gap. CDR1 is MNHNY, CDR2 SVGAGI, per germline (reference sequence). The CDR3 extends over 15 amino acids.

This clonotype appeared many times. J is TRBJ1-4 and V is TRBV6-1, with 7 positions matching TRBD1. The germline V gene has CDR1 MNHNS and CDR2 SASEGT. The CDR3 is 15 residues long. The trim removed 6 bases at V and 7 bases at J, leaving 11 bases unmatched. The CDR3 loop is CASSHLGGSGEKLFF. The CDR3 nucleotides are TGTGCCAGCAGCCACTTAGGGGGCTCGGGTGAAAAACTGTTTTTT.

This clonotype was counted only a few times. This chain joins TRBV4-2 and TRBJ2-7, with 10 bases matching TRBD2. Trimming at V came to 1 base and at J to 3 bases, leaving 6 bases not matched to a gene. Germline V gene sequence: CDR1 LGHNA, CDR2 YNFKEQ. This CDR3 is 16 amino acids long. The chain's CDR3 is CASSQGGRTSGYEQYF. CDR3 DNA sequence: TGTGCCAGCAGCCAAGGGGGAAGGACTAGCGGCTACGAGCAGTACTTC.

CDR3 nucleotides: TGTGCCAGCAGTTTATCGGCAGGGCTCCGATCTGCATACAATGAGCAGTTCTTC. It translates to CASSLSAGLRSAYNEQFF. The V and J genes are TRBV27 and TRBJ2-1; a possible D gene is TRBD1 (5 bases). Germline loops: CDR1 MNHEY, CDR2 SMNVEV (reference sequence). The CDR3 covers 18 residues. With 0 bases removed from V and 4 bases from J, the gap between germline ends came to 19 bases.

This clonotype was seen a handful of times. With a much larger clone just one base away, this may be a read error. The CDR3 region has the DNA TGTGCCAGCACATTCGGAAATGGGCAGTTCTTC. Protein sequence: CASTFGNGQFF. The rearrangement uses TRBV12-3 or TRBV12-4 and TRBJ2-1; D gene unclear. The CDR3 covers 11 residues.

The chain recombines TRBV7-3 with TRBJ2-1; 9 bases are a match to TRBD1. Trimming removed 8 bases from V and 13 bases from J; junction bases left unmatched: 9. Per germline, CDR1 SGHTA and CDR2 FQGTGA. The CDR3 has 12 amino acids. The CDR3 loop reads CASGGQGGLQFF. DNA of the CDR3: TGTGCCAGCGGGGGACAGGGTGGCTTACAGTTCTTC.

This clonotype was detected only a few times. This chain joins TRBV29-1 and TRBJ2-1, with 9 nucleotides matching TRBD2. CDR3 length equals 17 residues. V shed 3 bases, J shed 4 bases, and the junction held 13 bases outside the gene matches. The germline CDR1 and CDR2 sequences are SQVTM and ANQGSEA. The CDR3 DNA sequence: TGCAGCGTTGATCCGACCCAACTAGCGGGCGTATACAATGAGCAGTTCTTC. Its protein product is CSVDPTQLAGVYNEQFF.

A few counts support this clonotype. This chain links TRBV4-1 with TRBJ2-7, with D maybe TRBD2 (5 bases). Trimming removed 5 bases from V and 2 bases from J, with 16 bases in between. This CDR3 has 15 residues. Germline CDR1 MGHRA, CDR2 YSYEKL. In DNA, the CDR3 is TGCGCCAGCAGCAAAGCCGGGAACGGAGCCTACGAGCAGTACTTC. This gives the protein CASSKAGNGAYEQYF.

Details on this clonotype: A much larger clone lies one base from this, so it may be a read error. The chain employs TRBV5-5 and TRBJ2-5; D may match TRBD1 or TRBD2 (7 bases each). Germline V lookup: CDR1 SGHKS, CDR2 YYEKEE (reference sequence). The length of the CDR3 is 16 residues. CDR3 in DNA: TGTGCCGGCAGCTCCGTAGGACTAGGGGGCCGAGAGACCCAGTACTTC. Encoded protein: CAGSSVGLGGRETQYF. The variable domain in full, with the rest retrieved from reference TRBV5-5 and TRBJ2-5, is DAGVTQSPTHLIKTRGQQVTLRCSPISGHKSVSWYQQVLGQGPQFIFQYYEKEERGRGNFPDRFSARQFPNYSSELNVNALLLGDSALYLCAGSSVGLGGRETQYFGPGTRLLVL.

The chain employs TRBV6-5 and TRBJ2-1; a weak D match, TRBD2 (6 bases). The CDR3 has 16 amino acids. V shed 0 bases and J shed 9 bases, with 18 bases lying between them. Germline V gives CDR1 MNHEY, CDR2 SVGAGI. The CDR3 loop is CASSYSQGGSGGEQFF. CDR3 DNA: TGTGCCAGCAGTTACTCTCAGGGTGGTAGCGGCGGTGAGCAGTTCTTC.

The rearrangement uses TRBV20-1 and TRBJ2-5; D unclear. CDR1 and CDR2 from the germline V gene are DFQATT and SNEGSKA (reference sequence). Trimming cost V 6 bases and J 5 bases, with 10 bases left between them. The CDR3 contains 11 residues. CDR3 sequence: CSAQTWETQYF. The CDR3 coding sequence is TGCAGTGCCCAGACTTGGGAGACCCAGTACTTC.

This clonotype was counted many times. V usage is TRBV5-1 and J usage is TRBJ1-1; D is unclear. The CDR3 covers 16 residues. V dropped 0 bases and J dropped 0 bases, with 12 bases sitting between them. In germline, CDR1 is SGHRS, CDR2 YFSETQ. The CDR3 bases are TGCGCCAGCAGCTTGGAAGATCCAAGAATGAACACTGAAGCTTTCTTT. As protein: CASSLEDPRMNTEAFF.

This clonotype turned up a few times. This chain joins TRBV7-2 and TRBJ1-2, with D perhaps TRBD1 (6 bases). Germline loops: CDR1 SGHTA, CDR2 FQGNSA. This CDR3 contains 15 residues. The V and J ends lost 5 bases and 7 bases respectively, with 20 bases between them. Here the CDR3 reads CASSDRILGASGYTF. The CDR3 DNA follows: TGTGCCAGCAGCGACAGGATATTGGGGGCGAGTGGCTACACCTTC.

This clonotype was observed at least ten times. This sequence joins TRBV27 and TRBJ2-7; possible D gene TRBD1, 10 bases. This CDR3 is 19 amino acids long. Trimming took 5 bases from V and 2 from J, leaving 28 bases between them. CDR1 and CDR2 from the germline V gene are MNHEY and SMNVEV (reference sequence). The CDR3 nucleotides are TGTGCCAGCAGTCATCTGGGACAGGGGTGGACTAGCGCCACCTACGAGCAGTACTTC. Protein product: CASSHLGQGWTSATYEQYF.

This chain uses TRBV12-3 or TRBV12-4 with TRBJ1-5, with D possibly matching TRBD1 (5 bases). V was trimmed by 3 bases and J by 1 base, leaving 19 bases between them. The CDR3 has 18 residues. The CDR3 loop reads CASSFGGSSALSNQPQHF. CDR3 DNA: TGTGCCAGCAGTTTTGGGGGTTCGTCCGCCCTCAGCAATCAGCCCCAGCATTTT.

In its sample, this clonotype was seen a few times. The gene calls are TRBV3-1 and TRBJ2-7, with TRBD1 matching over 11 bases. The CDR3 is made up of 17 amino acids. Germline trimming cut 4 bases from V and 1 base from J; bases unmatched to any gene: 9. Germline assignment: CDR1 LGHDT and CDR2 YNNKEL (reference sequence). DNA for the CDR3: TGTGCCAGCAGCCCCAGCCCCGGGACAGGGGGGTCCTACGAGCAGTACTTC. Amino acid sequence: CASSPSPGTGGSYEQYF.

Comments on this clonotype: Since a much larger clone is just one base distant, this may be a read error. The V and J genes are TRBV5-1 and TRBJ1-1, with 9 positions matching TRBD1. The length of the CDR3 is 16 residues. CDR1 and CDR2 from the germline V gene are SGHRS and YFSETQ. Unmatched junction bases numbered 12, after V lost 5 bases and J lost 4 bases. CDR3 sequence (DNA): TGCGCCAGCAGTTCATCCATCGGACAGGGGAGCACTGAAGCTTTCTTT. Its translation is CASSSSIGQGSTEAFF. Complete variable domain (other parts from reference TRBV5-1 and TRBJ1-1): KAGVTQTPRYLIKTRGQQVTLSCSPISGHRSVSWYQQTPGQGLQFLFEYFSETQRNKGNFPGRFSGRQFSNSRSEMNVSTLELGDSALYLCASSSSIGQGSTEAFFGQGTRLTVV.

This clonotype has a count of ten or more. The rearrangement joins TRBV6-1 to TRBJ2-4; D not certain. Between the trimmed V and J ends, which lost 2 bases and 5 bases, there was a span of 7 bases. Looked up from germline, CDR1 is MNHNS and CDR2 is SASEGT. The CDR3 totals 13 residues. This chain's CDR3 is CASSELVQNIQYF. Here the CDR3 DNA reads TGTGCCAGCAGTGAACTAGTCCAAAACATTCAGTACTTC.

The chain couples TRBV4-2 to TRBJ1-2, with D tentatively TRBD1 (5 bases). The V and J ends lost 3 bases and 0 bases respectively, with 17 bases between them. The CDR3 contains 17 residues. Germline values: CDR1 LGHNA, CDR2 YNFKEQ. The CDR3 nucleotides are TGTGCCAGCAGCCACGCCCAGGGCCCAGGCTCTAACTATGGCTACACCTTC. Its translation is CASSHAQGPGSNYGYTF.

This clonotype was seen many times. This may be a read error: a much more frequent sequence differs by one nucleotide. The CDR3 DNA follows: TGTGCCAGCAGCTACCACACAGATACGCAGTATTTT. Translated: CASSYHTDTQYF. V gene TRBV11-3 combines with J gene TRBJ2-3, with no clear D. V was trimmed by 4 bases and J by 2 bases, leaving 4 bases between them. Germline V gene data show CDR1 as SGHNT and CDR2 as YENEEA. The CDR3 has 12 amino acids.

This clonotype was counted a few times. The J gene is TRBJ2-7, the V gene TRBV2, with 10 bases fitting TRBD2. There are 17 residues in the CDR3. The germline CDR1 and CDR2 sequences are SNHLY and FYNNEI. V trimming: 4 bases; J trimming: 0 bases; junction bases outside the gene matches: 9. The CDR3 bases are TGTGCCAGCAGTGTAACTAGCGGGAAGGTTAGCTCCTACGAGCAGTACTTC. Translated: CASSVTSGKVSSYEQYF.

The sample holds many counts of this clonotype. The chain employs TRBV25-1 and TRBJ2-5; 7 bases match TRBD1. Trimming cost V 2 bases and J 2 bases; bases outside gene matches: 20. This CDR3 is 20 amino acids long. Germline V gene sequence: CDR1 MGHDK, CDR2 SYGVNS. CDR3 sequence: CASSEQIRRTGATVQETQYF. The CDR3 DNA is TGTGCCAGCAGTGAACAAATCCGACGGACAGGAGCTACGGTTCAAGAGACCCAGTACTTC.

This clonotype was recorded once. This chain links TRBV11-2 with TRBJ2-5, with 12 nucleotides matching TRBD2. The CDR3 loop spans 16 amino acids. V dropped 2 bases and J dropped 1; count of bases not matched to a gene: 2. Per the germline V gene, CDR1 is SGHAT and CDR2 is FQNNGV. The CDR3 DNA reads TGTGCCAGCAGCTTACGGACTAGCGGGGTCCAAGAGACCCAGTACTTC. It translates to CASSLRTSGVQETQYF.